A selection of T cell receptor beta chains follows, all from one sample in a study of T cells in narcolepsy. TCRdb keeps only in-frame clones here, not all; method: immunoSEQ multiplex PCR. The table lists under 40,000 clones, around 83% of them singletons, with about 0.64% in the top ten. Sequenced: memory (CD45RA-) CD4+ T cells from blood. These receptors all stem from a human donor in good health. The CDR3 runs from the conserved cysteine through the conserved F or W. The D gene is left open where the match is weak. Not every row has a clone size; where given, it reads once, few, many or a size class.

v_gene	j_gene	abundance	d_gene	len	CDR3nt	CDR3aa
TRBV20-1	TRBJ2-4	.	.	11	TGCAGTGCTAGAGGCAAAAACATTCAGTACTTC	CSARGKNIQYF
TRBV6-5	TRBJ2-1	.	.	13	TGTGCTAGCAAGACCGGGGATGTGAATGAGCAGTTCTTC	CASKTGDVNEQFF
TRBV6-5	TRBJ1-6	few	TRBD1	15	TGTGCCAGCAGTCCTCTGGGGACAGGGGAATCACCCCTCCACTTT	CASSPLGTGESPLHF
TRBV6-5	TRBJ1-3	.	.	10	TGTGCCAGCAGTGAAAACACCATATATTTT	CASSENTIYF
TRBV6-6	TRBJ2-1	.	TRBD1	14	TGTGCCAGCAGTCCTGGGACAGGGGGGAATGAGCAGTTCTTC	CASSPGTGGNEQFF
TRBV6-5	TRBJ1-2	.	.	15	TGTGCCAGCAAACGCGGGTGGGACCCCCCTTATGGCTACACCTTC	CASKRGWDPPYGYTF
TRBV5-6	TRBJ1-1	few	TRBD1	14	TGTGCCAGCAGCTTGGGAGGGGGCGACGGAACGGCTTTCTTT	CASSLGGGDGTAFF
TRBV9	TRBJ2-3	.	.	16	TGTGCCAGCAGCGTAGGTGTTAGCGAGGTTACAGATACGCAGTATTTT	CASSVGVSEVTDTQYF
TRBV5-1	TRBJ1-2	.	.	14	TGCGCCAGCAGCCCGGATTCAGGGGACTATGGCTACACCTTC	CASSPDSGDYGYTF
TRBV5-1	TRBJ1-2	few	.	15	TGCGCCAGCAGCTTGACCGCTCTTGGGGCGGGGGGCTACACCTTC	CASSLTALGAGGYTF